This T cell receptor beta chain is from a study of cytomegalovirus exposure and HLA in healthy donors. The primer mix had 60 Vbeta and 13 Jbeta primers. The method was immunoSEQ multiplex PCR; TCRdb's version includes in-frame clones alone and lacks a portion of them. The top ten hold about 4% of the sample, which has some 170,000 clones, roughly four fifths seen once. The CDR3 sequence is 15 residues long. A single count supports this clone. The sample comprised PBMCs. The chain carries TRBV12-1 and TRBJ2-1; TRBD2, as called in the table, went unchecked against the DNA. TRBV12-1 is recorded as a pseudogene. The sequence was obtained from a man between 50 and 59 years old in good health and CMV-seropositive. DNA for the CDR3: TGTGCCAGCAGCTTTCTAGGGAGCTCCTACAATGAGCAGTTCTTC. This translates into CASSFLGSSYNEQFF.